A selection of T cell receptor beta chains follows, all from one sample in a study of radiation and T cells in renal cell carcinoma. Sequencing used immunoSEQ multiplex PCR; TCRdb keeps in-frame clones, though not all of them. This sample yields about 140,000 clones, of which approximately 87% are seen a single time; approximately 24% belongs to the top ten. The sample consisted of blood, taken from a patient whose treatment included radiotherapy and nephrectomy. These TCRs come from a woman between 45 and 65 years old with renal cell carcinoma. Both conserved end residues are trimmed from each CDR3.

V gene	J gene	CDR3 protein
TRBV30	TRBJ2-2	AWSVPGYRVGELF
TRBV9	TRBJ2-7	ASSVTASQGEQY
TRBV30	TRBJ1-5	ACTDGGQHNQPQH
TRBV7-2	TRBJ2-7	ASSSQGHVEQY
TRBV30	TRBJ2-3	AWSTRYPQVGGHPADTQY
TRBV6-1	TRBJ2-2	ASSEEGLF
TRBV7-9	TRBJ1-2	ASSFQDYGYT
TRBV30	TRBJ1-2	AWAGKTAGHYGYT
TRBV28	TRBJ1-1	ASSVGQGMNTEAF
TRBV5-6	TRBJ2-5	ASSLGARAETQY
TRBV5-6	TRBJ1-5	ASSLGEGLYNQPQH
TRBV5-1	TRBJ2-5	ASSLEAPGGGFETQY
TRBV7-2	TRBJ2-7	ASSRRGRGNEQY
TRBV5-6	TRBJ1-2	ASSLLGADGYT
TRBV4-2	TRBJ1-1	ASSQDLRDTEAF
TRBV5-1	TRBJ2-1	ASSSLAGGPSEQF
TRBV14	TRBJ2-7	ASSPLLGQAYEQY
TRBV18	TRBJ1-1	ASSPQAAEAF
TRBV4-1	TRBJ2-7	ASSQDRDYEQY
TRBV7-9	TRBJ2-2	ASSAGPGELF
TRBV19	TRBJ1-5	ASSHREIADQPQH
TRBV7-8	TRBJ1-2	ASSSRDRGYGYT
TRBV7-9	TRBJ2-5	ASSLSADRVGTQY
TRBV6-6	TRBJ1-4	ASRLGTDSNEKLF
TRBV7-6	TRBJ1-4	ASSFQGQRSEKLF
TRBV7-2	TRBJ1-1	ASSLGTEAF
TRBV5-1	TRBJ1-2	ASSSQGAGDGYT
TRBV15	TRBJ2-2	ATSRNSGELF
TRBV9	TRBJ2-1	ASSGPPSYNEQF
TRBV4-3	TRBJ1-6	ASSQEEGVASPLH
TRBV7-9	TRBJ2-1	ASSLVADEQF
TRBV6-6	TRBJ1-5	ASSTGFNQPQH
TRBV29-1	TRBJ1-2	SVVRGGGYT
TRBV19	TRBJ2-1	ASSPQGRYNEQF
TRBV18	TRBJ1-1	ASSNDLLRVEAF
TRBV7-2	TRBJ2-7	ASSLTSGSYEQY
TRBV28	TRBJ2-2	ASGLAGVRTGELF
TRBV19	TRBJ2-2	ASSIAGRGNTGELF
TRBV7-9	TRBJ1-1	ASSRQGVNTEAF
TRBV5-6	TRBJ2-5	ASSMTPGTQY
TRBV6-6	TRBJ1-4	ASSWLRGNVEKLF
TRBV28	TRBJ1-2	ASSLGDAHGYT
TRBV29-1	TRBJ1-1	SANSLSNTEAF
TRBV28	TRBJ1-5	ASTLTGQPQH
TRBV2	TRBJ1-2	ASSPRDRGSGYT
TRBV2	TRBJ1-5	ASSEMGLYQPQH